Each of the 12 T cell receptor beta chains below was sequenced from the same sample in a study of blood T cell repertoires in COVID-19. TCRdb's copy holds only in-frame clones and misses some; the assay was immunoSEQ multiplex PCR. This sample has about 150,000 clones, with more than 65% found just once. Sequences were obtained from peripheral blood. The origin of the receptors is a woman between 50 and 59 years old with acute or convalescent COVID-19.

V usage is TRBV19 and J usage is TRBJ1-5; 10 positions match TRBD1. V trimming: 5 bases; J trimming: 3 bases; junction bases outside the gene matches: 10. The CDR3 spans 17 residues. Germline assignment: CDR1 LNHDA and CDR2 SQIVND (reference sequence). The CDR3 sequence: CASSPSTGGTANQPQHF. CDR3 sequence (DNA): TGTGCCAGTAGTCCATCGACAGGGGGCACCGCCAATCAGCCCCAGCATTTT.

This chain connects TRBV5-6 to TRBJ1-2, with TRBD1 matching 7 bases. This CDR3 contains 12 residues. Germline loops: CDR1 SGHDT, CDR2 YYEEEE. Trimming took 7 bases from V and 4 from J; bases not matched to a gene: 4. This CDR3 is CASHEGAYGYTF. Written as DNA, the CDR3 is TGTGCCAGCCATGAGGGGGCCTATGGCTACACCTTC. Full variable domain (outside the CDR3, taken from reference TRBV5-6 and TRBJ1-2): DAGVTQSPTHLIKTRGQQVTLRCSPKSGHDTVSWYQQALGQGPQFIFQYYEEEERQRGNFPDRFSGHQFPNYSSELNVNALLLGDSALYLCASHEGAYGYTFGSGTRLTVV.

The CDR3 loop reads CASSPPTFYGYTF. Here the CDR3 DNA reads TGTGCCAGCAGTCCTCCAACTTTCTATGGCTACACCTTC. This chain links TRBV28 with TRBJ1-2; no reliable D call. Germline V gene sequence: CDR1 MDHEN, CDR2 SYDVKM. Trimming pared 5 bases from V and 4 bases from J, leaving 11 bases between. The CDR3 covers 13 residues.

The rearrangement joins TRBV7-9 to TRBJ2-1, with 13 bases that match TRBD2. Germline V gene lookup returns CDR1 SEHNR and CDR2 FQNEAQ (reference sequence). There are 13 residues in the CDR3. V shed 5 bases and J 14 bases; nucleotides not matched to a gene: 6. CDR3 protein: CASSIGTSGKKFF. The CDR3 nucleotides are TGTGCCAGCAGCATAGGGACTAGCGGGAAGAAGTTCTTC.

The rearrangement links TRBV12-3 or TRBV12-4 to TRBJ2-1, with unresolved D. The CDR3 spans 12 residues. V lost 7 bases and J 4 bases, leaving 8 bases between the germline ends. CDR3 DNA sequence: TGTGCCAGCACGGCAGGTTACAATGAGCAGTTCTTC. Its protein product is CASTAGYNEQFF.

The rearrangement joins TRBV14 to TRBJ2-6, with D maybe TRBD2 (6 bases). V gave up 2 bases and J gave up 2 bases, with 13 bases separating them. CDR1 is SGHDN, CDR2 FVKESK, per germline. CDR3 length equals 17 residues. For the CDR3, the DNA is TGTGCCAGCAGCCAACTCAGCGGGCGCCCTGGGGCCAACGTCCTGACTTTC. Encoded protein: CASSQLSGRPGANVLTF.

The chain recombines TRBV4-3 with TRBJ1-2, with 8 bases that match TRBD1. The CDR3 is 15 residues long. V was clipped by 4 bases and J by 4 bases; unmatched bases: 8. CDR1 is LGHNA and CDR2 is YSLEER in the germline V gene. The CDR3: CASSRSAGTGYGYTF. The DNA of the CDR3 is TGCGCCAGCAGCCGATCCGCCGGGACAGGCTATGGCTACACCTTC.

J is TRBJ2-3 and V is TRBV4-2; weak D call: TRBD2 (5 bases). The V gene's germline CDR1 is LGHNA and CDR2 YNFKEQ. V lost 1 base and J 5 bases, leaving 28 bases between the germline ends. CDR3 size: 20 residues. The CDR3 nucleotides are TGTGCCAGCAGCCAAGTTTTCGGGGTTTCGCAATCAGGTCGTGGAGATACGCAGTATTTT. This codes for CASSQVFGVSQSGRGDTQYF.

V is TRBV4-3 and J is TRBJ2-5, with TRBD2 matching over 7 bases. CDR3 length: 14 amino acids. CDR1 is LGHNA and CDR2 is YSLEER in the germline V gene. The junction had 2 bases not matched to a gene; V was cut back by 3 bases and J by 1 base. The CDR3 sequence: CASSHGLGQETQYF. In DNA, the CDR3 is TGCGCCAGCAGCCACGGACTAGGCCAAGAGACCCAGTACTTC.

The chain carries TRBV19 and TRBJ1-1; TRBD1 matches 8 bases. Germline-derived CDR1 and CDR2 are LNHDA and SQIVND (reference sequence). The V gene end was trimmed by 5 bases and the J gene end by 1 base; junction bases not matched to a gene: 6. The CDR3 runs to 15 residues. CDR3 coding DNA: TGTGCCAGTAGTCTAGCCGGGACAGGGAACACTGAAGCTTTCTTT. Residues: CASSLAGTGNTEAFF.

This chain joins TRBV5-1 and TRBJ2-3; D gene unclear. V shed 3 bases and J shed 1 base, with 9 bases lying between them. CDR1 and CDR2 from the germline V gene are SGHRS and YFSETQ. This CDR3 contains 14 residues. The CDR3 spells CASSSLRGTDTQYF. The CDR3 DNA reads as TGCGCCAGCAGCTCGCTCCGGGGCACAGATACGCAGTATTTT.

This chain joins TRBV27 and TRBJ1-4, with D maybe TRBD1 (5 bases). The germline gives CDR1 MNHEY, CDR2 SMNVEV (reference sequence). The CDR3 is 14 amino acids. Trimming removed 5 bases from V and 4 bases from J, with 11 bases in between. CDR3 DNA: TGTGCCAGCAGTACCAGGGTTAATAATGAAAAACTGTTTTTT. It encodes CASSTRVNNEKLFF.